These T cell receptor beta chains were read from a single sample in a study of T cells in Graves' hyperthyroidism and ophthalmopathy. MiXCR was run by TCRdb on the multiplex PCR reads, yielding one entry per CDR3 protein. There are about 200,000 distinct CDR3 sequences in the sample; 15% to 20% occur only once, and around two fifths lies in the top ten. Sequencing input: blood. The receptors here all came from a man aged 40-49 years with Graves' hyperthyroidism. CDR3s include the opening cysteine and the closing phenylalanine or tryptophan. Fields, in order: clone size, CDR3 length, J gene, V gene, D gene, CDR3 protein, CDR3 DNA. D genes are given only for firm matches. The size of a clone is reported for some rows only, either as once, few or many, or as a class for expanded clones.

clone size: -
CDR3 length: 16
J gene: TRBJ2-6
V gene: TRBV18
D gene: -
CDR3 protein: CASPRASGSGANVLTF
CDR3 DNA: TGTGCCAGTCCGCGAGCCAGTGGCTCTGGGGCCAACGTCCTGACTTTC

clone size: many
CDR3 length: 13
J gene: TRBJ1-1
V gene: TRBV3-1
D gene: -
CDR3 protein: CASSPRTDTEAFF
CDR3 DNA: TGTGCCAGCAGCCCGAGGACCGACACTGAAGCTTTCTTT

clone size: -
CDR3 length: 14
J gene: TRBJ1-5
V gene: TRBV19
D gene: TRBD1
CDR3 protein: CASRPQGAGQPQHF
CDR3 DNA: TGTGCCAGTAGGCCTCAGGGGGCAGGTCAGCCCCAGCATTTT

clone size: many
CDR3 length: 13
J gene: TRBJ2-2
V gene: TRBV7-3
D gene: TRBD2
CDR3 protein: CASASGGTGELFF
CDR3 DNA: TGTGCCAGCGCGTCCGGGGGGACCGGGGAGCTGTTTTTT

clone size: many
CDR3 length: 13
J gene: TRBJ2-3
V gene: TRBV6-1
D gene: -
CDR3 protein: CASSYGFTDTQYF
CDR3 DNA: TGTGCCAGCAGTTACGGCTTCACAGATACGCAGTATTTT

clone size: -
CDR3 length: 13
J gene: TRBJ1-2
V gene: TRBV4-2
D gene: -
CDR3 protein: CASSPDVNYGYTF
CDR3 DNA: TGTGCCAGCAGCCCGGACGTCAACTATGGCTACACCTTC

clone size: many
CDR3 length: 13
J gene: TRBJ1-2
V gene: TRBV14
D gene: -
CDR3 protein: CASSQNRDGGYTF
CDR3 DNA: TGTGCCAGCAGCCAAAACAGGGATGGAGGCTACACCTTC

clone size: -
CDR3 length: 13
J gene: TRBJ1-4
V gene: TRBV2
D gene: -
CDR3 protein: CASSLDRGEKLFF
CDR3 DNA: TGTGCCAGCAGCCTCGACCGGGGTGAAAAACTGTTTTTT

clone size: many
CDR3 length: 15
J gene: TRBJ2-5
V gene: TRBV18
D gene: TRBD2
CDR3 protein: CASSPATGGVETQYF
CDR3 DNA: TGTGCCAGCTCACCAGCGACCGGGGGGGTGGAGACCCAGTACTTC

clone size: many
CDR3 length: 15
J gene: TRBJ2-7
V gene: TRBV28
D gene: -
CDR3 protein: CASSFGGPRAYEQYF
CDR3 DNA: TGTGCCAGCAGTTTCGGGGGCCCCAGGGCCTACGAGCAGTACTTC

clone size: many
CDR3 length: 16
J gene: TRBJ1-1
V gene: TRBV7-9
D gene: -
CDR3 protein: CASSFLQGRMNTEAFF
CDR3 DNA: TGTGCCAGCAGCTTTCTCCAGGGCCGAATGAACACTGAAGCTTTCTTT

clone size: -
CDR3 length: 16
J gene: TRBJ2-1
V gene: TRBV4-2
D gene: TRBD2
CDR3 protein: CASSPVSGGPNNEQFF
CDR3 DNA: TGTGCCAGCAGTCCTGTGAGCGGGGGGCCGAACAATGAGCAGTTCTTC

clone size: few
CDR3 length: 14
J gene: TRBJ2-5
V gene: TRBV7-6
D gene: TRBD1
CDR3 protein: CASGTGTGLETQYF
CDR3 DNA: TGTGCCAGCGGGACCGGGACAGGACTTGAGACCCAGTACTTC

clone size: -
CDR3 length: 15
J gene: TRBJ1-5
V gene: TRBV6-1
D gene: -
CDR3 protein: CASSTLGQVYQPQHF
CDR3 DNA: TGTGCCAGCAGTACCCTGGGACAAGTCTATCAGCCCCAGCATTTT

clone size: -
CDR3 length: 14
J gene: TRBJ2-7
V gene: TRBV9
D gene: TRBD1
CDR3 protein: CASSVDRDRYEQYF
CDR3 DNA: TGTGCCAGCAGCGTGGACAGGGACCGCTACGAGCAGTACTTC

clone size: many
CDR3 length: 14
J gene: TRBJ2-1
V gene: TRBV4-2
D gene: TRBD2
CDR3 protein: CASSQMGGANEQFF
CDR3 DNA: TGTGCCAGCAGCCAAATGGGAGGGGCCAATGAGCAGTTCTTC

clone size: many
CDR3 length: 15
J gene: TRBJ1-1
V gene: TRBV5-1
D gene: TRBD1
CDR3 protein: CASNNAGGSYTEAFF
CDR3 DNA: TGCGCCAGCAACAACGCAGGGGGTTCCTACACTGAAGCTTTCTTT

clone size: many
CDR3 length: 14
J gene: TRBJ2-7
V gene: TRBV19
D gene: -
CDR3 protein: CASKSEKGRYQQYF
CDR3 DNA: TGTGCCAGTAAATCGGAGAAAGGACGATACCAGCAGTACTTC

clone size: many
CDR3 length: 16
J gene: TRBJ1-6
V gene: TRBV28
D gene: -
CDR3 protein: CASTFLRGADNSPLHF
CDR3 DNA: TGTGCCAGCACCTTTCTTCGGGGTGCAGATAATTCACCCCTCCACTTT

clone size: many
CDR3 length: 15
J gene: TRBJ1-2
V gene: TRBV2
D gene: TRBD1
CDR3 protein: CASSVPPGQNYGYTF
CDR3 DNA: TGTGCCAGCAGTGTCCCACCGGGACAGAACTATGGCTACACCTTC

clone size: few
CDR3 length: 16
J gene: TRBJ2-2
V gene: TRBV6-2/TRBV6-3
D gene: -
CDR3 protein: CASSYRRAVRTGELFF
CDR3 DNA: TGTGCCAGCAGTTACCGAAGAGCGGTTCGGACCGGGGAGCTGTTTTTT

clone size: few
CDR3 length: 12
J gene: TRBJ2-2
V gene: TRBV29-1
D gene: -
CDR3 protein: CSGNKMGGELFF
CDR3 DNA: TGCAGCGGAAATAAGATGGGCGGGGAGCTGTTTTTT

clone size: -
CDR3 length: 16
J gene: TRBJ2-7
V gene: TRBV27
D gene: -
CDR3 protein: CASSLSGTIQTYEQYF
CDR3 DNA: TGTGCCAGCAGTTTATCGGGGACAATTCAAACCTACGAGCAGTACTTC

clone size: -
CDR3 length: 13
J gene: TRBJ1-4
V gene: TRBV7-9
D gene: TRBD1
CDR3 protein: CASRTGGHEKLFF
CDR3 DNA: TGTGCCAGCAGGACAGGGGGCCATGAAAAACTGTTTTTT

clone size: many
CDR3 length: 15
J gene: TRBJ1-1
V gene: TRBV28
D gene: TRBD1
CDR3 protein: CASSSSGTGFTEAFF
CDR3 DNA: TGTGCCAGCAGTAGCTCCGGGACAGGGTTCACTGAAGCTTTCTTT

clone size: many
CDR3 length: 14
J gene: TRBJ2-2
V gene: TRBV5-1
D gene: -
CDR3 protein: CASSTSGGQEELFF
CDR3 DNA: TGCGCCAGCAGCACATCAGGAGGACAAGAGGAGCTGTTTTTT

clone size: many
CDR3 length: 15
J gene: TRBJ1-2
V gene: TRBV10-3
D gene: -
CDR3 protein: CAIRDGEFTNYGYTF
CDR3 DNA: TGTGCCATCCGGGACGGGGAATTTACTAACTATGGCTACACCTTC

clone size: many
CDR3 length: 13
J gene: TRBJ1-1
V gene: TRBV29-1
D gene: -
CDR3 protein: CSAAKAAESEAFF
CDR3 DNA: TGCAGCGCCGCTAAAGCGGCGGAGAGTGAAGCTTTCTTT

clone size: -
CDR3 length: 13
J gene: TRBJ1-3
V gene: TRBV2
D gene: -
CDR3 protein: CASTWGGGNNIYF
CDR3 DNA: TGTGCCAGCACTTGGGGCGGTGGAAACAACATATATTTT

clone size: -
CDR3 length: 13
J gene: TRBJ2-6
V gene: TRBV15
D gene: -
CDR3 protein: CATSISGANVLTF
CDR3 DNA: TGTGCCACCAGCATCTCTGGGGCCAACGTCCTGACTTTC

clone size: -
CDR3 length: 14
J gene: TRBJ1-5
V gene: TRBV6-6
D gene: -
CDR3 protein: CASSYGQGSQPQHF
CDR3 DNA: TGTGCCAGCAGTTACGGGCAGGGCAGTCAGCCCCAGCATTTT

clone size: -
CDR3 length: 18
J gene: TRBJ1-5
V gene: TRBV6-2/TRBV6-3
D gene: TRBD1
CDR3 protein: CASSYSIGGQVRNQPQHF
CDR3 DNA: TGTGCCAGCAGTTACTCGATTGGGGGACAGGTCCGCAATCAGCCCCAGCATTTT

clone size: -
CDR3 length: 20
J gene: TRBJ1-5
V gene: TRBV11-2
D gene: -
CDR3 protein: CASSINRGGRERRSNQPQHF
CDR3 DNA: TGTGCCAGCAGCATCAATAGGGGCGGCAGGGAAAGGAGGAGCAATCAGCCCCAGCATTTT

clone size: -
CDR3 length: 13
J gene: TRBJ2-5
V gene: TRBV18
D gene: TRBD1
CDR3 protein: CASSPGQKETQYF
CDR3 DNA: TGTGCCAGCTCCCCGGGACAGAAAGAGACCCAGTACTTC

clone size: many
CDR3 length: 15
J gene: TRBJ2-2
V gene: TRBV28
D gene: -
CDR3 protein: CASIGSTIMTGELFF
CDR3 DNA: TGTGCCAGCATTGGGTCGACGATTATGACCGGGGAGCTGTTTTTT

clone size: many
CDR3 length: 16
J gene: TRBJ2-7
V gene: TRBV28
D gene: -
CDR3 protein: CASSTRMEGGAYEQYF
CDR3 DNA: TGTGCCAGCAGTACCCGGATGGAAGGCGGAGCCTACGAGCAGTACTTC

clone size: many
CDR3 length: 15
J gene: TRBJ2-1
V gene: TRBV11-3
D gene: -
CDR3 protein: CASSHQGYGYNEQFF
CDR3 DNA: TGTGCCAGCAGCCATCAGGGCTATGGTTACAATGAGCAGTTCTTC

clone size: many
CDR3 length: 14
J gene: TRBJ1-5
V gene: TRBV6-2/TRBV6-3
D gene: -
CDR3 protein: CASGKQVSNQPQHF
CDR3 DNA: TGTGCCAGCGGTAAACAGGTTAGCAATCAGCCCCAGCATTTT

clone size: few
CDR3 length: 16
J gene: TRBJ2-3
V gene: TRBV9
D gene: -
CDR3 protein: CASSEGPGHRTDTQYF
CDR3 DNA: TGTGCCAGCAGCGAGGGCCCGGGACACCGCACAGATACGCAGTATTTT

clone size: many
CDR3 length: 19
J gene: TRBJ2-2
V gene: TRBV20-1
D gene: TRBD2
CDR3 protein: CSARDKQSGVRDDTGELFF
CDR3 DNA: TGCAGTGCTAGAGATAAACAGAGCGGGGTCAGGGATGACACCGGGGAGCTGTTTTTT

clone size: few
CDR3 length: 14
J gene: TRBJ1-6
V gene: TRBV19
D gene: -
CDR3 protein: CASSIQGNNSPLHF
CDR3 DNA: TGTGCCAGTAGTATACAGGGCAATAATTCACCCCTCCACTTT

clone size: -
CDR3 length: 14
J gene: TRBJ1-2
V gene: TRBV19
D gene: -
CDR3 protein: CASSIRVSGTGYTF
CDR3 DNA: TGTGCCAGTAGTATTAGGGTTTCTGGAACGGGCTACACCTTC

clone size: many
CDR3 length: 15
J gene: TRBJ1-5
V gene: TRBV2
D gene: -
CDR3 protein: CASSPLAGGNQPQHF
CDR3 DNA: TGTGCCAGCAGTCCCCTGGCAGGGGGCAATCAGCCCCAGCATTTT

clone size: few
CDR3 length: 14
J gene: TRBJ1-6
V gene: TRBV7-9
D gene: -
CDR3 protein: CASSLRQEGSPLHF
CDR3 DNA: TGTGCCAGCAGCTTACGTCAGGAGGGTTCACCCCTCCACTTT

clone size: many
CDR3 length: 13
J gene: TRBJ1-5
V gene: TRBV2
D gene: -
CDR3 protein: CASRRDSNQPQHF
CDR3 DNA: TGTGCCAGCAGGAGGGACAGCAATCAGCCCCAGCATTTT

clone size: many
CDR3 length: 14
J gene: TRBJ2-7
V gene: TRBV10-3
D gene: -
CDR3 protein: CAISEKASPYEQYF
CDR3 DNA: TGTGCCATCAGTGAGAAAGCCTCCCCCTACGAGCAGTACTTC

clone size: many
CDR3 length: 13
J gene: TRBJ1-1
V gene: TRBV2
D gene: -
CDR3 protein: CASSAGGVTEAFF
CDR3 DNA: TGTGCCAGCAGTGCTGGGGGGGTCACTGAAGCTTTCTTT

clone size: many
CDR3 length: 13
J gene: TRBJ1-2
V gene: TRBV30
D gene: -
CDR3 protein: CAWSEQGSMEYTF
CDR3 DNA: TGTGCCTGGAGCGAACAGGGATCTATGGAGTACACCTTC

clone size: few
CDR3 length: 13
J gene: TRBJ1-5
V gene: TRBV6-1
D gene: -
CDR3 protein: CASNGQRNQPQHF
CDR3 DNA: TGTGCCAGCAATGGGCAGCGCAATCAGCCCCAGCATTTT